These T cell receptor beta chains were read from a single sample in a study of blood T cells in healthy people across ages. TCRdb re-derived calls from the 5' RACE reads in MiXCR, one entry per CDR3 protein. In the table there are roughly 1,800,000 distinct CDR3 sequences, around 48% of which are singletons. The sequenced sample consisted of blood. The receptors here all came from a woman aged 40 to 55 in good health. Both conserved end residues are part of each CDR3. Fields, in order: D gene, clone size, V gene, J gene, CDR3 DNA, CDR3 protein. The D gene is left open where the match is weak. The size entry is marked missing in some rows and otherwise reads once, few, many or a size class.

NA,few,TRBV7-9,TRBJ2-7,TGTGCCAGCAGCCCCACGGACAGACGCGAGCAGTACTTC,CASSPTDRREQYF
NA,NA,TRBV18,TRBJ2-1,TGTGCCAGCTCACCAGGACCCGGTGAGCAGTTCTTC,CASSPGPGEQFF
NA,NA,TRBV7-2,TRBJ1-5,TGTGCCAGCAGCGGACACGGAGATACGCCCCAGCATTTT,CASSGHGDTPQHF
NA,NA,TRBV5-1,TRBJ2-6,TGCGCCAGCAGCCGGGGCCGGGGACTTGACTTCTCTGGGGCCAACGTCCTGACTTTC,CASSRGRGLDFSGANVLTF
TRBD2,NA,TRBV6-2/TRBV6-3,TRBJ2-3,TGTGCCAGCAGTACCCCAGGGACTAGCGGTTACACAGATACGCAGTATTTT,CASSTPGTSGYTDTQYF
NA,NA,TRBV28,TRBJ1-2,TGTGCCAGCAGCGAAGGGTCTCATGGCTACACCTTC,CASSEGSHGYTF
TRBD2,NA,TRBV18,TRBJ2-3,TGTGCCAGCTCACCACCGCGGAGCGGGGGACGCACAGATACGCAGTATTTT,CASSPPRSGGRTDTQYF
TRBD2,NA,TRBV7-2,TRBJ2-7,TGTGCCAGCAGCTCCCGAACTAGCGGGGGCAGCTCCTACGAGCAGTACTTC,CASSSRTSGGSSYEQYF
TRBD1,NA,TRBV7-2,TRBJ1-2,TGTGCCAGCAGCTTAGAGGGGGGGACAGGGGGATTGAGCTATGGCTACACCTTC,CASSLEGGTGGLSYGYTF
NA,few,TRBV20-1,TRBJ1-6,TGCAGTGCTACCCCCAGGTTAGGATCACCCCTCCACTTT,CSATPRLGSPLHF
NA,NA,TRBV7-8,TRBJ1-2,TGTGCCAGCAGCTCAACATGGAAGCTCGGGGGCTTAGGTGGTGGCTACACCTTC,CASSSTWKLGGLGGGYTF
NA,NA,TRBV29-1,TRBJ2-5,TGCAGCGCTGCCCCCGGGGGCGGCCAAGAGACCCAGTACTTC,CSAAPGGGQETQYF
TRBD1,few,TRBV29-1,TRBJ2-1,TGCAGCGTTGATTGGACAGGGATGCAACAGCAGTTCTTC,CSVDWTGMQQQFF
NA,NA,TRBV27,TRBJ2-1,TGTGCCAGCAGTCCAGACAGGAGTGAGCAGTTCTTC,CASSPDRSEQFF
NA,NA,TRBV6-5,TRBJ2-6,TGTGCCAGCAGTTCCCTCTCCGAGGCCAACGTCCTGACTTTC,CASSSLSEANVLTF
NA,NA,TRBV3-1,TRBJ1-1,TGTGCCAGCAGCGCGACAGGAAAGAACACTGAAGCTTTCTTT,CASSATGKNTEAFF
NA,NA,TRBV20-1,TRBJ1-6,TGCAGTGCTAGAGTCACAGGGTCGAGGTCCCTCCACTTT,CSARVTGSRSLHF
NA,few,TRBV7-9,TRBJ1-4,TGTGCCAGCAGCTTAGGAACGAGTGAAAAACTGTTTTTT,CASSLGTSEKLFF
TRBD1,few,TRBV7-8,TRBJ1-2,TGTGCCAGCAGCGGGACAGGCCACAGTTATGGCTACACCTTC,CASSGTGHSYGYTF
NA,NA,TRBV5-1,TRBJ2-1,TGCGCCAGCAGCTCGGAGGGACAAAATGCCTACAATGAGCAGTTCTTC,CASSSEGQNAYNEQFF
NA,NA,TRBV12-3/TRBV12-4,TRBJ2-3,TGTGCCAGCAGTCCAAACGGAGGGAGCACAGATACGCAGTATTTT,CASSPNGGSTDTQYF
TRBD1,NA,TRBV5-8,TRBJ2-5,TGTGCCAGCAGCTCCCGGGACAGGGTGATAGAGACCCAGTACTTC,CASSSRDRVIETQYF
TRBD1,once,TRBV28,TRBJ1-5,TGTGCCAGCAGCCCAGGGGGCCGGCCCCAGCATTTT,CASSPGGRPQHF
NA,NA,TRBV20-1,TRBJ2-7,TGCAGTGCCCCTCCCGGGACACTCGGCCCCTACGAGCAGTACTTC,CSAPPGTLGPYEQYF
TRBD1,few,TRBV20-1,TRBJ1-4,TGCAGTGCTAGACCCGGGACAGGGGATGAAAAACTGTTTTTT,CSARPGTGDEKLFF
TRBD2,NA,TRBV6-5,TRBJ2-7,TGTGCCAGCAGTTCACTGATCGGGACTAGTGGAGGGAACGAGCAGTACTTC,CASSSLIGTSGGNEQYF